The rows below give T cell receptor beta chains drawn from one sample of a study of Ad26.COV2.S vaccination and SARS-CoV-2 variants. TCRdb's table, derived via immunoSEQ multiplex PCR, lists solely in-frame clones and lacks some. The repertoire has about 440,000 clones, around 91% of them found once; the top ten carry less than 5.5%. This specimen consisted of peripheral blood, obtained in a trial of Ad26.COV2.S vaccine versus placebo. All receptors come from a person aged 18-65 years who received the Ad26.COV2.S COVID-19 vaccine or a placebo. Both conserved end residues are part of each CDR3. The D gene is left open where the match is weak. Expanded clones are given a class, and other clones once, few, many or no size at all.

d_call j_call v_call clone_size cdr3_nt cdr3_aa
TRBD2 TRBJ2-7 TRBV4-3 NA TGCGCCAGCAGCCAAGGGGGGCTAGCGGGAGTCCACGAGCAGTACTTC CASSQGGLAGVHEQYF
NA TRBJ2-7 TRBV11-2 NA TGTGCCAGCAGCCGGACTAGGGGGTCCTACGAGCAGTACTTC CASSRTRGSYEQYF
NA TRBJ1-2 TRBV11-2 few TGTGCCAGCAGCTTAGGTGGGGACAACTATGGCTACACCTTC CASSLGGDNYGYTF
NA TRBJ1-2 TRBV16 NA TGTGCCAGCAGCCAACAGCCTGGCTATGGCTACACCTTC CASSQQPGYGYTF
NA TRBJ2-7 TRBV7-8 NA TGTGCCAGCAGCCCGACCTTATACGAGCAGTACTTC CASSPTLYEQYF
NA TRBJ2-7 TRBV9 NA TGTGCCAGCAGCGTCGCGGAAAGCTCCTACGAGCAGTACTTC CASSVAESSYEQYF
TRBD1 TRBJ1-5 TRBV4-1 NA TGCGCCAGCAGCCAAGTCGTCGCCAGGGGGAGCCAGCCCCAGCATTTT CASSQVVARGSQPQHF
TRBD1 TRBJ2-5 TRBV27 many TGTGCCAGCAGTTCCGGGACAGGGGTCCAAGAGACCCAGTACTTC CASSSGTGVQETQYF
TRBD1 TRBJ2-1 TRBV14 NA TGTGCCAGCAGCCAACCGGGACAGGGGTACAATGAGCAGTTCTTC CASSQPGQGYNEQFF
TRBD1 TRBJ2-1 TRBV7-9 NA TGTGCCAGCAGCTACGGAACAGGGGTAGTCTACAATGAGCAGTTCTTC CASSYGTGVVYNEQFF
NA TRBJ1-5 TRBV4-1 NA TGCGCCAGCAGCCAAGAGGGTAGCCGCAATCAGCCCCAGCATTTT CASSQEGSRNQPQHF